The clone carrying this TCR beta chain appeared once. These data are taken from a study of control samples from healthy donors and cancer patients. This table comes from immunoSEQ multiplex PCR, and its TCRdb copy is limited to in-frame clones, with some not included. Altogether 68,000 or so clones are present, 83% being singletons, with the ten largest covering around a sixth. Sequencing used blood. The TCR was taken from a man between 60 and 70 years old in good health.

CDR3 DNA: TGTGCCAGCAGTCCTTCGGGTGGCTACACCTTC. Amino acid sequence: CASSPSGGYTF. J is TRBJ1-2 and V is TRBV3-1 (or the pseudogene TRBV3-2); D uncertain. The CDR3 totals 11 residues. The ends were cut back, 6 bases at V and 7 bases at J, with 9 bases in the middle. CDR1 is LGHDT, CDR2 YNNKEL, per germline (reference sequence).